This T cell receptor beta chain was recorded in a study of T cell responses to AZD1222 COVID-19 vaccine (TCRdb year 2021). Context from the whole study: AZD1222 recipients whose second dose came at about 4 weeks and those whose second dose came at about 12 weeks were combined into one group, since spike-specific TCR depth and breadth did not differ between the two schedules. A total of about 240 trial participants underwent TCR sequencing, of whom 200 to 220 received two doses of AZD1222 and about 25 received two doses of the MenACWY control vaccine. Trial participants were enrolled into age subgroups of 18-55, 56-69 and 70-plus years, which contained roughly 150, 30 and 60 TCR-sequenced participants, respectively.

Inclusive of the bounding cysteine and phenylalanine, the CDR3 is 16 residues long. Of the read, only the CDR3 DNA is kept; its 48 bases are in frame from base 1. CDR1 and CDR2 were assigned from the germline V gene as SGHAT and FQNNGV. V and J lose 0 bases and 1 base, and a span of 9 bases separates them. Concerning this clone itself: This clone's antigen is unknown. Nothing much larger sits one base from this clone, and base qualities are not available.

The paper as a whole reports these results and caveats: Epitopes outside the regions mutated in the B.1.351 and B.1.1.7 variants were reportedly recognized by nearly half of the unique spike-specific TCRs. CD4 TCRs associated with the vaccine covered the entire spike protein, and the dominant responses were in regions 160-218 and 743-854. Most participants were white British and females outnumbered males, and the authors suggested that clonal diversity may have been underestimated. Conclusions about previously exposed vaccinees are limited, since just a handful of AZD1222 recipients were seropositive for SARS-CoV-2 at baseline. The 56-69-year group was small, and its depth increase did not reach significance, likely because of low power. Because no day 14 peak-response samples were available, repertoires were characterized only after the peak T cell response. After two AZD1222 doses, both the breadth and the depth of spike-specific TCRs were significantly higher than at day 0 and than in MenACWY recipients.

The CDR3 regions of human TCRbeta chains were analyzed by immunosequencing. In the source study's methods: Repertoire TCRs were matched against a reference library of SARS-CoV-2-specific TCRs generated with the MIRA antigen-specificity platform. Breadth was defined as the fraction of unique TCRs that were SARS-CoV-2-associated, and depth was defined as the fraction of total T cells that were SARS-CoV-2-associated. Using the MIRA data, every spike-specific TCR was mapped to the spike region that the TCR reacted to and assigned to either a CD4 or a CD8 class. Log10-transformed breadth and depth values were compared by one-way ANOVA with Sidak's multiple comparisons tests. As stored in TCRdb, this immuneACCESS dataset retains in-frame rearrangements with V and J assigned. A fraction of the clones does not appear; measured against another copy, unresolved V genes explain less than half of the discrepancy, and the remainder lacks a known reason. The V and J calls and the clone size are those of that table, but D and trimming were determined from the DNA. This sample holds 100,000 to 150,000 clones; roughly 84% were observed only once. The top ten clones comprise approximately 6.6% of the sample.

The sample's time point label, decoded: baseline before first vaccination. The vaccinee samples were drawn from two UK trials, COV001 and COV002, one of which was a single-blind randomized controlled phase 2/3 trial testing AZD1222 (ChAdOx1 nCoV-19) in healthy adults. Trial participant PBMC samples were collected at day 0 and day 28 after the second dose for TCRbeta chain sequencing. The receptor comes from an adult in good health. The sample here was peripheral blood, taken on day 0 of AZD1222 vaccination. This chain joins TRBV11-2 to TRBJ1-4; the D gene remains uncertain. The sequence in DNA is TGTGCCAGCAGCTTAGATGTTGCCGGAACTAATGAAAAACTGTTTTTT. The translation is CASSLDVAGTNEKLFF.